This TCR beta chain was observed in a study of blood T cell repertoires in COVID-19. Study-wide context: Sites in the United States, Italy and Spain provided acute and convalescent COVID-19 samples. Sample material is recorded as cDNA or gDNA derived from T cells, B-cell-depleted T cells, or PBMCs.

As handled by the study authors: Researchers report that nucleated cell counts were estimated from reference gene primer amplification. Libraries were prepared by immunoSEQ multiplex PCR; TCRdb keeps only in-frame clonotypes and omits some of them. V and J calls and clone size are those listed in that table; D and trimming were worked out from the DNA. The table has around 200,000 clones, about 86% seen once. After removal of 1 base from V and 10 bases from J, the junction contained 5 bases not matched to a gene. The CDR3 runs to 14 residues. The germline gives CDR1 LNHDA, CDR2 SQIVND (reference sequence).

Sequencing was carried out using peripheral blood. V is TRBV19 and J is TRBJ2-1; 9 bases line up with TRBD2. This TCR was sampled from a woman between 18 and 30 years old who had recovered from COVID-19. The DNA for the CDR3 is TGTGCCAGTAGTATAGTGGGACTAGCAGGGGAGCAGTTCTTC. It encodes CASSIVGLAGEQFF.